This record covers a single T cell receptor beta chain. As yet, its antigen is unknown. The record originates from a study of T cells after yellow fever vaccination. Findings of the study overall: A weaker but faster secondary response was observed, peaking on day 5 versus 15.

The length of the CDR3 is 15 residues. The V end was cut by 5 bases, the J end by 7 bases, with 18 bases between. Per germline, CDR1 SGHAT and CDR2 FQNNGV. TCRdb called the 5' RACE reads again in MiXCR, with one record for every CDR3 protein. The repertoire holds approximately 250,000 distinct CDR3 sequences, with around 6.7% as singletons. The source material was CD4+ T cells sorted from PBMCs, sampled on the day of the yellow fever booster vaccination. The chain combines TRBV11-2 with TRBJ2-1, with a tentative D call TRBD2 (5 bases). The source is a man under 40 who received the YFV17D yellow fever vaccine. This chain's CDR3 is CASSPSLSLGNEQFF. The CDR3, as DNA: TGTGCCAGCAGCCCTAGCCTGAGCCTTGGAAATGAGCAGTTCTTC. Combining the CDR3 with reference TRBV11-2 and TRBJ2-1 gives the whole variable domain EAGVAQSPRYKIIEKRQSVAFWCNPISGHATLYWYQQILGQGPKLLIQFQNNGVVDDSQLPKDRFSAERLKGVDSTLKIQPAKLEDSAVYLCASSPSLSLGNEQFFGPGTRLTVL.